The TCR beta chain described here comes from a study of early T cells in non-severe SARS-CoV-2 infection. Across the whole study: Bulk RNA isolated from unsorted whole blood underwent sequencing; chains were not paired. General study points: VDJdb matching, biased toward anti-spike CD8 responses, missed private and CD4 specificities.

The CDR3 length is 15 residues. CDR1 SGHNT and CDR2 YYREEE come from the germline V gene (reference sequence). J lost 2 bases, V lost 1 base, and 6 bases had no gene match. As for this clonotype: The antigen is undetermined.

Unique molecular identifier tags were affixed to discrete cDNA molecules. TCRdb itself ran the 5' RACE reads through MiXCR, one entry per CDR3 protein. The table shows tens of thousands of distinct CDR3 sequences, with over 5% occurring only once. Sequencing was done on a sample of whole blood. This clonotype was sampled from an adult who was a healthcare worker with PCR-confirmed SARS-CoV-2 infection or an uninfected control (not recorded which). This chain links TRBV5-4 with TRBJ2-7; 7 bases map to TRBD1. The CDR3 region is CASSLLARGPYEQYF. The CDR3 DNA is TGTGCCAGCAGCTTGCTGGCGAGGGGGCCCTACGAGCAGTACTTC.